This TCR beta chain was captured in a study of T cells in Graves' hyperthyroidism and ophthalmopathy. General observations from the study: A 13 V-J model separated ophthalmopathy from stable hyperthyroidism.

This CDR3 comprises 14 residues. With 8 bases clipped from V and 2 bases from J, the junction kept 12 bases outside the gene matches. The germline V gene has CDR1 DFQATT and CDR2 SNEGSKA (reference sequence). Over 18 months, lack of ophthalmopathy progression marked Graves' hyperthyroidism as stable. Clinicians diagnosed patients from clinical symptoms, serum thyroxine and TRAb, thyroid ultrasound and orbital computed tomography. Isolation of PBMCs was performed on around 9.3 ml fresh peripheral blood. TCR beta CDR3 regions were amplified from RNA transcripts. The HTBI primer set served for first-round RT-PCR of the TCR CDR3. Each CDR3 protein is one row after TCRdb ran MiXCR on the multiplex PCR reads. Among around 600,000 distinct CDR3 sequences listed, 15% to 19% were seen once. In this sample, this clonotype turned up many times. Its target is not known.

This chain joins TRBV20-1 and TRBJ2-7; 7 nucleotides align to TRBD1. The sequence came from a woman in her thirties with Graves' hyperthyroidism. Sequenced input: blood. In nucleotides, the CDR3 is TGCAGTCCCCTGGGGGAAGGGGGCACCTACGAGCAGTACTTC. Its translation: CSPLGEGGTYEQYF.